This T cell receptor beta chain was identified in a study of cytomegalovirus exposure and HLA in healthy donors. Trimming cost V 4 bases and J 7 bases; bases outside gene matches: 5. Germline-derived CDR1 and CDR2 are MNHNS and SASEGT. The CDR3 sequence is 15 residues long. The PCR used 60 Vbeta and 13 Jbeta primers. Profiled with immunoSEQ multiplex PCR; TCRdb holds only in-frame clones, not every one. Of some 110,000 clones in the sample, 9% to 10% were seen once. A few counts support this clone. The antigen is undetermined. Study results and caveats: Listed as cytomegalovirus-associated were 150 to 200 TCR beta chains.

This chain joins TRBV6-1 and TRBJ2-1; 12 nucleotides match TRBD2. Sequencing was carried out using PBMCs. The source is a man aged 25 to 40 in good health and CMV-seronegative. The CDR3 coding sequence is TGTGCCAGCAGTGGGGGACTAGCGGGCCGGAATGAGCAGTTCTTC. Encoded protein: CASSGGLAGRNEQFF.